The 3 T cell receptor beta chains in this list originate from one sample, sequenced in a study of blood T cell repertoires in COVID-19. The assay was immunoSEQ multiplex PCR, and TCRdb's table has in-frame clones only and misses some. The data hold 70,000 to 100,000 clones, with approximately 86% observed a single time. Sequenced: peripheral blood. These receptors were collected from a woman aged 70-85 years with acute or convalescent COVID-19.

CDR3 nucleotides: TGTGCCAGCAGCTTCACAGATAGCAATCAGCCCCAGCATTTT. Translation gives CASSFTDSNQPQHF. V and J are TRBV7-8 and TRBJ1-5; no reliable D call. Germline loops: CDR1 SGHVS, CDR2 FQNEAQ. With 3 bases removed from V and 0 bases from J, the gap between germline ends came to 6 bases. This CDR3 contains 14 residues.

The chain has TRBV4-1 and TRBJ1-3; TRBD1 aligns across 9 bases. This CDR3 contains 16 residues. Germline V gives CDR1 MGHRA, CDR2 YSYEKL. V lost 3 bases and J lost 3; bases outside the gene matches: 6. The CDR3 DNA follows: TGCGCCAGCAGCCAGGCCGGGACAGGGCTTGGAAACACCATATATTTT. Translated, it gives CASSQAGTGLGNTIYF.

The chain couples TRBV15 to TRBJ1-2; TRBD1 matches at 9 bases. The trim removed 3 bases at V and 7 bases at J, leaving 12 bases unmatched. The CDR3 extends over 16 amino acids. Germline CDR1 and CDR2: LNHNV and YYDKDF (reference sequence). CDR3 nucleotides: TGTGCCACCAGCAGTGACACCCCGGGACAGGGCCTTGGCTACACCTTC. It translates to CATSSDTPGQGLGYTF.